Listed here are 3 T cell receptor beta chains from one sample, sequenced in a study of blood T cells in healthy people across ages. Using a J-beta primer mix together with a sample-barcoded 5' primer, a second PCR was run for roughly 6 to 11 cycles. Using its own MiXCR run on the 5' RACE reads, TCRdb lists one record per CDR3 protein. The data contain some 1.5 million distinct CDR3 sequences, approximately 43% of them singletons. The sample was blood. Receptors were obtained from a woman aged 18 to 35 in good health.

The gene calls are TRBV20-1 and TRBJ1-1, with D possibly TRBD1 on 5 matching bases. Trimming took 8 bases from V and 8 from J, leaving 21 bases between them. The CDR3 contains 13 residues. CDR1 is DFQATT and CDR2 is SNEGSKA in the germline V gene (reference sequence). Here the CDR3 reads CSCVPGTQVEAFF. The DNA of the CDR3 is TGCAGTTGCGTCCCCGGGACTCAGGTCGAAGCTTTCTTT.

This clonotype was seen a handful of times. J is TRBJ2-4 and V is TRBV7-8; D unresolved. CDR3 length equals 17 residues. Trimming cost V 1 base and J 0 bases, with 13 bases left between them. Germline assignment: CDR1 SGHVS and CDR2 FQNEAQ. CDR3 loop: CASSLGRATLAKNIQYF. The CDR3 nucleotides are TGTGCCAGCAGCTTAGGACGGGCTACCCTAGCCAAAAACATTCAGTACTTC.

This clonotype showed up just once. The chain carries TRBV20-1 and TRBJ2-7, with 9 bases matching TRBD1. CDR3 length: 15 residues. Looked up from germline, CDR1 is DFQATT and CDR2 is SNEGSKA (reference sequence). Germline trimming cut 6 bases from V and 1 base from J; bases unmatched to any gene: 10. The CDR3 reads CSAVNRGRGSYEQYF. CDR3 nucleotides: TGCAGTGCAGTGAACAGGGGGCGCGGGTCCTACGAGCAGTACTTC.